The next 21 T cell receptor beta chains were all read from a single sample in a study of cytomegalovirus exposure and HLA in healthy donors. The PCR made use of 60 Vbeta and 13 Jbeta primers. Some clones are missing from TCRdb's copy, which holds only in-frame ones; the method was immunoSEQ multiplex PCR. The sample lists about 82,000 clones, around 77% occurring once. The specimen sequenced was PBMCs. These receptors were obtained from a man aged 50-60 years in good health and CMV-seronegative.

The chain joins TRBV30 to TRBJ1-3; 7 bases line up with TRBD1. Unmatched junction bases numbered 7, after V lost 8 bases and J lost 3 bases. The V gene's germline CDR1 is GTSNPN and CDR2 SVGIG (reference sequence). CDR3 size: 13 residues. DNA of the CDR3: TGTGCCGGCGCCGGGACAGATGGAAACACCATATATTTT. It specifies CAGAGTDGNTIYF.

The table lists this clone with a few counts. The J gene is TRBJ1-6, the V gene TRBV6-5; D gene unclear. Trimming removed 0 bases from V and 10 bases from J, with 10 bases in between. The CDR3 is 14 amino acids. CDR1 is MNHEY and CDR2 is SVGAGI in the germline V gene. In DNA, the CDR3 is TGTGCCAGCAGTTACTCAGAATTCGAGTCACCCCTCCACTTT. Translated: CASSYSEFESPLHF.

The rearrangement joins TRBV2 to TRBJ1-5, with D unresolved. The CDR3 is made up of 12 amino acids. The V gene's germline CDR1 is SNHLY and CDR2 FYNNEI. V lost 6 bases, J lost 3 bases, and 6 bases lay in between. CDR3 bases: TGTGCCAGCAGGGAGAACAATCAGCCCCAGCATTTT. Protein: CASRENNQPQHF.

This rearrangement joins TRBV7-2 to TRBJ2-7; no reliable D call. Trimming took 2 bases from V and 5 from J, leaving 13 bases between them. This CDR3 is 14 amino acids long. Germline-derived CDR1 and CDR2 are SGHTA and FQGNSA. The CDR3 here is CASSLMRRSHEQYF. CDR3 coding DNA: TGTGCCAGCAGCTTAATGCGGAGAAGCCACGAGCAGTACTTC. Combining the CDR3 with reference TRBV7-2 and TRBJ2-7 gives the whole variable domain GAGVSQSPSNKVTEKGKDVELRCDPISGHTALYWYRQSLGQGLEFLIYFQGNSAPDKSGLPSDRFSAERTGGSVSTLTIQRTQQEDSAVYLCASSLMRRSHEQYFGPGTRLTVT.

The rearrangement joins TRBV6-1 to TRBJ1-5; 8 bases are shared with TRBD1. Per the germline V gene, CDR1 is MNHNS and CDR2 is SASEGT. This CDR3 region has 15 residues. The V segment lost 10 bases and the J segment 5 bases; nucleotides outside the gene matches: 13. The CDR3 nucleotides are TGTGCCATCAGAGATGGGACAGGTTCGCATCAGCCCCAGCATTTT. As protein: CAIRDGTGSHQPQHF.

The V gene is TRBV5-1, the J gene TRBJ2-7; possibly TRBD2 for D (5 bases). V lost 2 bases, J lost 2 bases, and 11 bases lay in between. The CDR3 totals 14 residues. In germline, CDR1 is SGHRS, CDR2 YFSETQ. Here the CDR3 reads CASSLGGGTYEQYF. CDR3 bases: TGCGCCAGCAGCTTAGGAGGCGGAACCTACGAGCAGTACTTC.

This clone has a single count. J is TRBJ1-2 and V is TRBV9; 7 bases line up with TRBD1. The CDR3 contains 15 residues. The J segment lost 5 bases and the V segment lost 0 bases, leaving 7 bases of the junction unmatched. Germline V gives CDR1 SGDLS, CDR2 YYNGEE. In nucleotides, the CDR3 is TGTGCCAGCAGCGTAGACGGGACAGACCGATATGGCTACACCTTC. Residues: CASSVDGTDRYGYTF.

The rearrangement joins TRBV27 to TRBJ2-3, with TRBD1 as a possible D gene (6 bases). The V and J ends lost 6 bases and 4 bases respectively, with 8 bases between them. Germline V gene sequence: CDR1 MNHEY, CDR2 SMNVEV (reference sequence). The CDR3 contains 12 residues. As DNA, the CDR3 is TGTGCCAGCAGGGGGGCGGCAGATACGCAGTATTTT. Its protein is CASRGAADTQYF.

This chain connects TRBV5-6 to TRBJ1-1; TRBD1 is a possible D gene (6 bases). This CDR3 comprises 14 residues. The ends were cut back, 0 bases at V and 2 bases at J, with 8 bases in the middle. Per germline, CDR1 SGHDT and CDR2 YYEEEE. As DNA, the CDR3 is TGTGCCAGCAGCTTGGTGGGGACAAACACTGAAGCTTTCTTT. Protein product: CASSLVGTNTEAFF. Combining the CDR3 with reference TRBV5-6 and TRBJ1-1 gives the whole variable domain DAGVTQSPTHLIKTRGQQVTLRCSPKSGHDTVSWYQQALGQGPQFIFQYYEEEERQRGNFPDRFSGHQFPNYSSELNVNALLLGDSALYLCASSLVGTNTEAFFGQGTRLTVV.

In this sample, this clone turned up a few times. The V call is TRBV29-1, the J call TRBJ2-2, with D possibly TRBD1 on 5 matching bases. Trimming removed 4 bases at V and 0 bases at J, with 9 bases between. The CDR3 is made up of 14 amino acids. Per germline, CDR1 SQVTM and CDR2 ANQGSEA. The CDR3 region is CSVGGGPNTGELFF. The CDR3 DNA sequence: TGCAGCGTTGGGGGCGGACCGAACACCGGGGAGCTGTTTTTT.

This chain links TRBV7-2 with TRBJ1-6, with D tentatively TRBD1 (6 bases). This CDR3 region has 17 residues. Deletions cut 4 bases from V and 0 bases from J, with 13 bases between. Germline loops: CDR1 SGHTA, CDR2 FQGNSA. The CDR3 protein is CASSSRDTSSYNSPLHF. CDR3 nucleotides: TGTGCCAGCAGCTCCCGGGACACGAGCTCCTATAATTCACCCCTCCACTTT. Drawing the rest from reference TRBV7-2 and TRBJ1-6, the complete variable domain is GAGVSQSPSNKVTEKGKDVELRCDPISGHTALYWYRQSLGQGLEFLIYFQGNSAPDKSGLPSDRFSAERTGGSVSTLTIQRTQQEDSAVYLCASSSRDTSSYNSPLHFGNGTRLTVT.

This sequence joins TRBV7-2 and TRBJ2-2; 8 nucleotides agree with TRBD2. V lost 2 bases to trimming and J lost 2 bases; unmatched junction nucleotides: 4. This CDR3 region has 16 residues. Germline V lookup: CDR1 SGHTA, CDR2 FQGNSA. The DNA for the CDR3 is TGTGCCAGCAGCTTATACCGGGGGGGCAACACCGGGGAGCTGTTTTTT. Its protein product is CASSLYRGGNTGELFF.

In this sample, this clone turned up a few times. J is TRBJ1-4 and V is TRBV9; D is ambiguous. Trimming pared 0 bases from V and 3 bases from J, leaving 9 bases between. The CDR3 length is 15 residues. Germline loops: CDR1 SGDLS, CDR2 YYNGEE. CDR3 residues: CASSVAPTANEKLFF. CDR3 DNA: TGTGCCAGCAGCGTAGCCCCTACGGCTAATGAAAAACTGTTTTTT.

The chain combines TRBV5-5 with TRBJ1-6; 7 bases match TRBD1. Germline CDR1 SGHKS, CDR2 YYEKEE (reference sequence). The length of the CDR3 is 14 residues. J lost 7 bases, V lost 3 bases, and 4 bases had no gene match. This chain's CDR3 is CASSSGQLNSPLHF. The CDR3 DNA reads TGTGCCAGCAGCTCGGGACAGCTAAATTCACCCCTCCACTTT.

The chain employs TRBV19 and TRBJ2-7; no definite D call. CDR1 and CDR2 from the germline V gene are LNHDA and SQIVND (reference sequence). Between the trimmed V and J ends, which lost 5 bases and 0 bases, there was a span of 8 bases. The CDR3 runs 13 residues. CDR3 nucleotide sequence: TGTGCCAGTAGTCAGGCTGACTCCTACGAGCAGTACTTC. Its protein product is CASSQADSYEQYF.

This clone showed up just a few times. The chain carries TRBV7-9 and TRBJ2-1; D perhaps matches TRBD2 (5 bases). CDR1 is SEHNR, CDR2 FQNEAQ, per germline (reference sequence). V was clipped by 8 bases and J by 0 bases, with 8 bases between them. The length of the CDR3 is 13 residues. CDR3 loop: CASYRDSYNEQFF. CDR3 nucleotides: TGTGCCAGCTATCGGGACTCCTACAATGAGCAGTTCTTC.

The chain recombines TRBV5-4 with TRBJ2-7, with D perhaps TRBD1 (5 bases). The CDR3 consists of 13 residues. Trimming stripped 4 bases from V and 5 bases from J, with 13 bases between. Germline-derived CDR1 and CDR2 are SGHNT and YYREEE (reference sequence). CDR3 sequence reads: CASSPGPTHEQYF. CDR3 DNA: TGTGCCAGCAGCCCAGGGCCGACCCACGAGCAGTACTTC. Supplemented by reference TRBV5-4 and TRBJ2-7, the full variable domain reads ETGVTQSPTHLIKTRGQQVTLRCSSQSGHNTVSWYQQALGQGPQFIFQYYREEENGRGNFPPRFSGLQFPNYSSELNVNALELDDSALYLCASSPGPTHEQYFGPGTRLTVT.

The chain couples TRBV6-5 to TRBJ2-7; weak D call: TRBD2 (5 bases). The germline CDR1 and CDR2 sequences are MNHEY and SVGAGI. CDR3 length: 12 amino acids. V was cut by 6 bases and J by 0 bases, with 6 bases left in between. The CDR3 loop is CASSGISYEQYF. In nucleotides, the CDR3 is TGTGCCAGCAGCGGGATCTCCTACGAGCAGTACTTC.

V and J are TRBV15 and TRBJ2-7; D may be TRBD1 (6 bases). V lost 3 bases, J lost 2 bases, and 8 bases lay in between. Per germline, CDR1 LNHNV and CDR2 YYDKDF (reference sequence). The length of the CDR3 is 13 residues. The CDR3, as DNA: TGTGCCACCAGCAGGGACAGTGCCTACGAGCAGTACTTC. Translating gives CATSRDSAYEQYF.

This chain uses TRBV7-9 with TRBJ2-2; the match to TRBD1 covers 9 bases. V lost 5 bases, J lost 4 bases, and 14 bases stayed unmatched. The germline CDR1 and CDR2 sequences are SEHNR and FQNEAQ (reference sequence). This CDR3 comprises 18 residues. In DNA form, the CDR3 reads TGTGCCAGCAGCGATAGGGGCCGGGGGACAGGGTTCACCGGGGAGCTGTTTTTT. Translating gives CASSDRGRGTGFTGELFF.

As DNA, the CDR3 is TGTGCCAGCAGCGGAGGACTAGCTCGGTATTTT. Amino acid sequence: CASSGGLARYF. V is TRBV11-1 and J is TRBJ2-3, with 8 bases fitting TRBD2. The germline gives CDR1 SGHAT, CDR2 FQDESV (reference sequence). The CDR3 runs 11 residues. J was trimmed by 14 bases and V by 5 bases; bases with no gene match: 6.